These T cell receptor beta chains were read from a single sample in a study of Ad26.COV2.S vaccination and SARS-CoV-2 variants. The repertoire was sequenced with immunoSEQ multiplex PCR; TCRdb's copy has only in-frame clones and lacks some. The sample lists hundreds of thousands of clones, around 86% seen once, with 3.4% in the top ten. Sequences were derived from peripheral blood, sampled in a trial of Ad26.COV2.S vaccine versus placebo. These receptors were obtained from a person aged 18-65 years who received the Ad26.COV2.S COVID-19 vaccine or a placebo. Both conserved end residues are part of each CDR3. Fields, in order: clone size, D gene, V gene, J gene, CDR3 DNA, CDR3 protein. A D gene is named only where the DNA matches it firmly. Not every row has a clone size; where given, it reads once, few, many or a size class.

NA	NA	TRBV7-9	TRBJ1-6	TGTGCCAGCAGCCCCGACGGCCCTATATCGGTATCACCCCTCCACTTT	CASSPDGPISVSPLHF
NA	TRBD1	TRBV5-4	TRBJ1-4	TGTGCCAGCAGCTTAACAGGGGCAACTAATGAAAAACTGTTTTTT	CASSLTGATNEKLFF
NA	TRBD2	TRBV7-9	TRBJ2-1	TGTGCCAGCAGGGAATCGGGACTAGTAGACAATGAGCAGTTCTTC	CASRESGLVDNEQFF
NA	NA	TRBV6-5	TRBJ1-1	TGTGCCAGCAGCCCCACCTATGCGAACACTGAAGCTTTCTTT	CASSPTYANTEAFF
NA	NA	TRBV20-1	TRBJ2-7	TGCAGTGCTAGCCGGGACGTAGGCTGGTACTTC	CSASRDVGWYF
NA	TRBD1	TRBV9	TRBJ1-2	TGTGCCAGCAGGACAGGGGGCGATGCCTACACCTTC	CASRTGGDAYTF
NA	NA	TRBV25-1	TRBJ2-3	TGTGCCAGCAGTACTAGCACAGATACGCAGTATTTT	CASSTSTDTQYF
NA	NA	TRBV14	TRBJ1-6	TGTGCCAGCAGCCAACTGGGGGCGCAATCACCCCTCCACTTT	CASSQLGAQSPLHF
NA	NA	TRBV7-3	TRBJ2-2	TGTGCCAGCAGCCGAGGAGCTGCCACCGGGGAGCTGTTTTTT	CASSRGAATGELFF
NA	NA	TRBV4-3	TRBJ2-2	TGCGCCAGCAGCCAAGAGTTTCAAGTGTCGAACACCGGGGAGCTGTTTTTT	CASSQEFQVSNTGELFF
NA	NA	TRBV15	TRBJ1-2	TGTGCCACCAGCAGAGATTACCTTTACTATGGCTACACCTTC	CATSRDYLYYGYTF
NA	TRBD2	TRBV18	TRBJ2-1	TGTGCCAGCTCATCCGGGACTAGCGGGGAGAGTGAGCAGTTCTTC	CASSSGTSGESEQFF
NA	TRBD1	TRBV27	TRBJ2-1	TGTGCCAGCAGTTTGGTTCCCGGGACAGGGAATGAGCAGTTCTTC	CASSLVPGTGNEQFF
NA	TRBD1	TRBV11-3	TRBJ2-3	TGTGCCAGCAGCTCCCGGACAGGGGGCTCCAATACGCAGTATTTT	CASSSRTGGSNTQYF
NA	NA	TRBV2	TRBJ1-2	TGTGCCAGCAGTGAGTCCACGTGGCAGTTAGTTAACTATGGCTACACCTTC	CASSESTWQLVNYGYTF
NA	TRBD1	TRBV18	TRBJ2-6	TGTGCCAGCTCACCTACCGGGACAGGGGTAGGTGGGGCCAACGTCCTGACTTTC	CASSPTGTGVGGANVLTF
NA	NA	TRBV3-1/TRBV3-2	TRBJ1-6	TGTGCCAGCAAGAGCTCCTATAATTCACCCCTCCACTTT	CASKSSYNSPLHF
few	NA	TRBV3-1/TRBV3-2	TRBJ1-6	TGTGCCAGCAGCCAAGATTGGAAGGGGAGATCACCCCTCCACTTT	CASSQDWKGRSPLHF
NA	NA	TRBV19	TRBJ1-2	TGTGCCACTAAACGGACAGCGGATGGCTACACCTTC	CATKRTADGYTF
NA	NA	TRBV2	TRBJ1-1	TGTGCCAGCCGAGGAGAAATGAACACTGAAGCTTTCTTT	CASRGEMNTEAFF
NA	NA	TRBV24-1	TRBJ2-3	TGTGCCACCAGTGATCCCTCCGCAGATACGCAGTATTTT	CATSDPSADTQYF
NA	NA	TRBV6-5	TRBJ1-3	TGTGCCAGCAGCTTGCGGGCGCAATTAGGAAACACCATATATTTT	CASSLRAQLGNTIYF
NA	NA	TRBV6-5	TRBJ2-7	TGTGCCAGCAGAGACGGGACGTTAGCCTACGAGCAGTACTTC	CASRDGTLAYEQYF
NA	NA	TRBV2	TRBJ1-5	TGTGCCAGCAGCAAAGGGGTGGGTTTGCAGCCCCAGCATTTT	CASSKGVGLQPQHF
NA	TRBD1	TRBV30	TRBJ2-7	TGTGCCTGGAGTCCACAGGGGGCGCAGGAGCAGTACTTC	CAWSPQGAQEQYF
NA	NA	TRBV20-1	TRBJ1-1	TGCAGTGCTAGACAGGACCTTGAAGCTTTCTTT	CSARQDLEAFF
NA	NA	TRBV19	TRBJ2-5	TGTGCCAGTAGTATACAAGGCGGGATAAGAGGGATTGAGACCCAGTACTTC	CASSIQGGIRGIETQYF
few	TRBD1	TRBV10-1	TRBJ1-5	TGCGCCAGCCGTCAGACAGGGAAAGTATGTCAGCCCCAGCATTTT	CASRQTGKVCQPQHF
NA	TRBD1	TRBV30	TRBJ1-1	TGTGCCTGGAGTGTGGGACAGGCGAACACTGAAGCTTTCTTT	CAWSVGQANTEAFF
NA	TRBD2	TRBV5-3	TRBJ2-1	TGTGCCAGAAGCTTGAGCGGGACTAGCTCCTACAATGAGCAGTTCTTC	CARSLSGTSSYNEQFF
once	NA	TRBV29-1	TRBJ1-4	TGCAGCGTTGAAGGGCCCGGAGGTGAAAAACTGTTTTTT	CSVEGPGGEKLFF